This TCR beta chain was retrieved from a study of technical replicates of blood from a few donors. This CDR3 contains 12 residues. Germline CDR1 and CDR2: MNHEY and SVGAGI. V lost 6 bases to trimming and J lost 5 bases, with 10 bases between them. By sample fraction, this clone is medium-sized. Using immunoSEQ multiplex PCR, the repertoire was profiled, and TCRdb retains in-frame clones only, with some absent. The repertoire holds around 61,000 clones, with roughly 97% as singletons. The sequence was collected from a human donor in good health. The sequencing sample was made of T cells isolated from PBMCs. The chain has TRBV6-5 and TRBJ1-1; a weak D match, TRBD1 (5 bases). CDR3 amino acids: CASSREGTEAFF. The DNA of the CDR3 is TGTGCCAGCAGCAGGGAAGGTACTGAAGCTTTCTTT.